This T cell receptor beta chain was obtained from a study of CD8+CD57+ T cells in acquired aplastic anemia. Study overall: The sorted CD4+ and CD8+ cells yielded an average approximately 3.3 ug of DNA. Study-wide results and caveats: Patients and controls turned out to have approximately 29 CD8+ CDR3 sequences in common.

The patients chosen for sequencing had shown expansion of CD8+CD57+ cells (detected by flow cytometry). Patients, without exception, had severe acquired aplastic anemia. At the time of blood sampling, patients had not yet received any therapy. Deletions cut 7 bases from V and 1 base from J, with 5 bases between. The CDR3 runs 12 residues. In the case of this clonotype: As yet, its antigen is unknown.

Investigators profiled TCR beta VDJ and CDR3 from genomic DNA template. TCRdb re-derived calls from the reads in MiXCR, one entry per CDR3 protein. The data contain about 150,000 distinct CDR3 sequences, roughly 49% of them seen just once; the ten biggest clones take up around 12%. The chain joins TRBV12-3 or TRBV12-4 to TRBJ2-1; D is uncertain. Sequences were obtained from sorted CD4+, CD8+, or CD8+CD57+ T cells (not recorded which) from PBMCs. The source is a human donor with aplastic anemia. The CDR3 sequence: CASTQSYNEQFF. The CDR3 DNA is TGTGCCAGCACCCAATCCTACAATGAGCAGTTCTTC.